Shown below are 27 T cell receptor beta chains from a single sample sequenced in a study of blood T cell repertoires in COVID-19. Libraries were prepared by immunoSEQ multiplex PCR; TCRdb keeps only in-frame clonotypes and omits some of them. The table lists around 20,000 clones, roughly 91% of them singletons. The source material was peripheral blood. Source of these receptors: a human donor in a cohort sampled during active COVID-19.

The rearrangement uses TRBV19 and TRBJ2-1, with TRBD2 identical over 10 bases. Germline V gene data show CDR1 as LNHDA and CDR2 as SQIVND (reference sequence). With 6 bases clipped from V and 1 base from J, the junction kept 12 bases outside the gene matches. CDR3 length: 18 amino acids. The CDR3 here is CASRTIAGGTSSYNEQFF. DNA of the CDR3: TGTGCCAGTAGAACAATAGCGGGAGGTACTAGTTCCTACAATGAGCAGTTCTTC.

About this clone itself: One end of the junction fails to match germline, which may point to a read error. The DNA of the CDR3 is TGTGCCAGCAGGGAAGGAGGCTTTGGGTCCTACAATGAGCAGTTCTTC. Its protein is CASREGGFGSYNEQFF. The V gene is TRBV2, the J gene TRBJ2-1; D is possibly TRBD2 (5 bases). The CDR3 extends over 16 amino acids. The germline CDR1 and CDR2 sequences are SNHLY and FYNNEI.

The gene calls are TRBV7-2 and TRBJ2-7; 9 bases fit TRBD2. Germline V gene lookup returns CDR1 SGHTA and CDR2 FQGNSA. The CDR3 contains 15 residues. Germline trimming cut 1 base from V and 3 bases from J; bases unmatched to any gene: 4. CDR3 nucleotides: TGTGCCAGCAGCTTAGAAGGCGGGGGGGACTACGAGCAGTACTTC. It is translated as CASSLEGGGDYEQYF. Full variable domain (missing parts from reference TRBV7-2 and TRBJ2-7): GAGVSQSPSNKVTEKGKDVELRCDPISGHTALYWYRQSLGQGLEFLIYFQGNSAPDKSGLPSDRFSAERTGGSVSTLTIQRTQQEDSAVYLCASSLEGGGDYEQYFGPGTRLTVT.

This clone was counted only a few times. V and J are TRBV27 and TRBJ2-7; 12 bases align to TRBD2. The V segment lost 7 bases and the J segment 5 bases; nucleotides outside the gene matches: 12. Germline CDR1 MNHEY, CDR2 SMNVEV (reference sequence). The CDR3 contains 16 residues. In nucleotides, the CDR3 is TGTGCCAGCACACCCCGGACTAGCGGGACAGGGGACGAGCAGTACTTC. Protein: CASTPRTSGTGDEQYF.

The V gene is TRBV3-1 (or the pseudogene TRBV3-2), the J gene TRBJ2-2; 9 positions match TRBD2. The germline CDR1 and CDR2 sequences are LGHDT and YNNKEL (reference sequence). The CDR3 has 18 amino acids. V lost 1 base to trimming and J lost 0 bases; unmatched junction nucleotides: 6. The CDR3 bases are TGTGCCAGCAGCCAAGGTCTGCGGGGGGGCCCGAACACCGGGGAGCTGTTTTTT. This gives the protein CASSQGLRGGPNTGELFF.

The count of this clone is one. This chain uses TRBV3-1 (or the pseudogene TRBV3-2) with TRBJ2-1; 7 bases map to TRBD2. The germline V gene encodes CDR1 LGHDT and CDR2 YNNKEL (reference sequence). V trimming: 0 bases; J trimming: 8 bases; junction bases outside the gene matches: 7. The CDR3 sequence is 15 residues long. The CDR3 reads CASSQDPGLVYEQFF. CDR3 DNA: TGTGCCAGCAGCCAAGATCCAGGACTAGTGTATGAGCAGTTCTTC.

CDR3 nucleotide sequence: TGCGCCAGCAGCTCCGGACAGGGGGGCCAGCCCCAGCATTTT. It specifies CASSSGQGGQPQHF. The genes are TRBV5-1 and TRBJ1-5, with 10 nucleotides matching TRBD1. This CDR3 is 14 amino acids long. Germline V CDR1 and CDR2: SGHRS, YFSETQ. After removal of 3 bases from V and 7 bases from J, the junction contained 4 bases not matched to a gene.

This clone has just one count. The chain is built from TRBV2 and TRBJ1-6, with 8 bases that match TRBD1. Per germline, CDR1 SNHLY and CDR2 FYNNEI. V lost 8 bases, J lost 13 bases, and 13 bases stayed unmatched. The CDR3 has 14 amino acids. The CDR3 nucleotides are TGTGCCAGCTATTCCTCAGGGGGCTTCGTTCCCCTCCACTTT. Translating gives CASYSSGGFVPLHF.

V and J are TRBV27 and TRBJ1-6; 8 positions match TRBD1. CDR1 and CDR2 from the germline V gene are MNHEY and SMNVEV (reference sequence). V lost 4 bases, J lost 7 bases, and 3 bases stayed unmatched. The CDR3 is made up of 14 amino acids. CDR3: CASSSTGVNSPLHF. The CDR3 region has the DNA TGTGCCAGCAGTTCGACAGGGGTGAATTCACCCCTCCACTTT.

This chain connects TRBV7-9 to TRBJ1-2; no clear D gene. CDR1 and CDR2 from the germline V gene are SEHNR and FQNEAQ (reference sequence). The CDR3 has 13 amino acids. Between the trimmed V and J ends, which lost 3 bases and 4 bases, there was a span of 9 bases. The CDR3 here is CASSFEGFYGYTF. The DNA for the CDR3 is TGTGCCAGCAGCTTCGAGGGTTTCTATGGCTACACCTTC. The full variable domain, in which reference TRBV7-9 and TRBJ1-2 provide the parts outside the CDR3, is DTGVSQNPRHKITKRGQNVTFRCDPISEHNRLYWYRQTLGQGPEFLTYFQNEAQLEKSRLLSDRFSAERPKGSFSTLEIQRTEQGDSAMYLCASSFEGFYGYTFGSGTRLTVV.

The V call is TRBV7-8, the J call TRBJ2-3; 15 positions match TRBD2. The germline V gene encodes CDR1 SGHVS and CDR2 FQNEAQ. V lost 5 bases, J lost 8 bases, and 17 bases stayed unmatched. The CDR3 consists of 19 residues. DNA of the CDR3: TGTGCCAGCAGCCCCCGCGGGACTAGCGGGGGGCTACCGTTCGGTACGCAGTATTTT. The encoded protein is CASSPRGTSGGLPFGTQYF.

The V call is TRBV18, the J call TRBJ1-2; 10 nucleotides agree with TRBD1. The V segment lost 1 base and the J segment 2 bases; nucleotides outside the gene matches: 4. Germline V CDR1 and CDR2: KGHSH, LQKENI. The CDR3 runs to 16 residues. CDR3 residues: CASSPLLGQGNYGYTF. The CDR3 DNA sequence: TGTGCCAGCTCACCACTCTTGGGACAGGGGAACTATGGCTACACCTTC.

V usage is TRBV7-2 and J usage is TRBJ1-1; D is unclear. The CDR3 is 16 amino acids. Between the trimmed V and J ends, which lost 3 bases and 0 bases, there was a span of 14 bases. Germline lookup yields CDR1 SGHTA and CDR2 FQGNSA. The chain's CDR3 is CASSFPGITLNTEAFF. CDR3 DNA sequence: TGTGCCAGCAGCTTCCCCGGGATCACCTTGAACACTGAAGCTTTCTTT.

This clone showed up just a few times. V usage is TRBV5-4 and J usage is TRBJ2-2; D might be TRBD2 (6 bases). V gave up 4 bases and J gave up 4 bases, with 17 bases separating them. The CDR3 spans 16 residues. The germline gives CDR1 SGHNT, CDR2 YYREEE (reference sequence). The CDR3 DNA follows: TGTGCCAGCAGCCCGTGGCGCCAGGGAGGCACCGGGGAGCTGTTTTTT. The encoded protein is CASSPWRQGGTGELFF. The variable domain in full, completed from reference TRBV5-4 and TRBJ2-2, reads ETGVTQSPTHLIKTRGQQVTLRCSSQSGHNTVSWYQQALGQGPQFIFQYYREEENGRGNFPPRFSGLQFPNYSSELNVNALELDDSALYLCASSPWRQGGTGELFFGEGSRLTVL.

The CDR3 loop is CAWSRRRSATYEQYF. As DNA, the CDR3 is TGTGCCTGGAGTCGGCGGCGGTCGGCTACCTACGAGCAGTACTTC. This chain connects TRBV30 to TRBJ2-7, with unresolved D. Trimming stripped 2 bases from V and 2 bases from J, with 16 bases between. CDR3 size: 15 residues. Germline assignment: CDR1 GTSNPN and CDR2 SVGIG (reference sequence).

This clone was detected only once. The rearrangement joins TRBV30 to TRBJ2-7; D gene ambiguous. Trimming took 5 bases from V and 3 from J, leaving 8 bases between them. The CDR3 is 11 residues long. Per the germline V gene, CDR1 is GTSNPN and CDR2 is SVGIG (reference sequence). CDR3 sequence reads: CAWGFFYEQYF. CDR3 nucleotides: TGTGCCTGGGGTTTCTTCTACGAGCAGTACTTC.

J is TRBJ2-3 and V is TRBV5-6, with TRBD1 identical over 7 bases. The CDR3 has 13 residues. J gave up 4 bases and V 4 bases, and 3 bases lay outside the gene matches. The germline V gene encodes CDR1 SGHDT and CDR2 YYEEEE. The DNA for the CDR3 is TGTGCCAGCAGCCCCGACAGGGCAGATACGCAGTATTTT. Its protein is CASSPDRADTQYF. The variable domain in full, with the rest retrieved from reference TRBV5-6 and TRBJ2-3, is DAGVTQSPTHLIKTRGQQVTLRCSPKSGHDTVSWYQQALGQGPQFIFQYYEEEERQRGNFPDRFSGHQFPNYSSELNVNALLLGDSALYLCASSPDRADTQYFGPGTRLTVL.

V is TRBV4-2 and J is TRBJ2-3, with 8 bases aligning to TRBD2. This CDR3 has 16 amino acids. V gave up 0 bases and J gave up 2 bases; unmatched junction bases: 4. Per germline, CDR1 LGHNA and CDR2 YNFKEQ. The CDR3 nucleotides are TGTGCCAGCAGCCAAGATCAACTAGCGGTCACAGATACGCAGTATTTT. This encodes CASSQDQLAVTDTQYF.

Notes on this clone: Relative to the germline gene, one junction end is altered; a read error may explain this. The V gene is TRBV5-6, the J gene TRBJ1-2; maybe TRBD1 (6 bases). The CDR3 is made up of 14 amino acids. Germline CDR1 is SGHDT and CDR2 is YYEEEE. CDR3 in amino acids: CASSLDGGGYGYTF. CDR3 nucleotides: TGTGCCAGCAGTTTGGATGGGGGCGGCTATGGCTACACCTTC.

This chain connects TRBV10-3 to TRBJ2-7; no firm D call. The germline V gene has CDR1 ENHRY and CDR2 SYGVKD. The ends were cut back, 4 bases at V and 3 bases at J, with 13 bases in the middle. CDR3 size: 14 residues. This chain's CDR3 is CAISGPRSDYEQYF. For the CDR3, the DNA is TGTGCCATCAGTGGCCCCCGGAGCGACTACGAGCAGTACTTC.

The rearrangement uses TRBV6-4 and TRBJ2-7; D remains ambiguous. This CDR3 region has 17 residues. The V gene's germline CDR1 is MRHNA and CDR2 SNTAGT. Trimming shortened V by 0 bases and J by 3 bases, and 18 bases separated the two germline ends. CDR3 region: CASSDSRSPPPRYEQYF. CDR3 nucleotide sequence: TGTGCCAGCAGTGACTCTCGGAGTCCCCCCCCTCGCTACGAGCAGTACTTC.

CDR3 protein: CASSFGTVKNIQYF. The DNA of the CDR3 is TGTGCCAGCAGTTTCGGGACAGTCAAAAACATTCAGTACTTC. The rearrangement links TRBV27 to TRBJ2-4; 7 bases map to TRBD1. The V and J ends lost 3 bases and 3 bases, in that order; junction bases with no gene match: 2. The length of the CDR3 is 14 residues. The germline CDR1 and CDR2 sequences are MNHEY and SMNVEV (reference sequence).

CDR3 sequence reads: CASSSPGKSNQPQHF. Here the CDR3 DNA reads TGTGCCAGCAGCTCTCCAGGGAAGAGCAATCAGCCCCAGCATTTT. This chain links TRBV27 with TRBJ1-5, with D tentatively TRBD1 (5 bases). The CDR3 is 15 residues long. V was shortened by 6 bases and J by 1 base, with 13 bases between the two germline ends. The V gene's germline CDR1 is MNHEY and CDR2 SMNVEV (reference sequence).

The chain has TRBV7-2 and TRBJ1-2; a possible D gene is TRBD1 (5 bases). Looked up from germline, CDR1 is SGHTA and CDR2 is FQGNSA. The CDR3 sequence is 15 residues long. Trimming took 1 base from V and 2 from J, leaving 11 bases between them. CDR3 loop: CASSLETGANYGYTF. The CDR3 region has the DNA TGTGCCAGCAGCTTAGAAACAGGCGCCAACTATGGCTACACCTTC.

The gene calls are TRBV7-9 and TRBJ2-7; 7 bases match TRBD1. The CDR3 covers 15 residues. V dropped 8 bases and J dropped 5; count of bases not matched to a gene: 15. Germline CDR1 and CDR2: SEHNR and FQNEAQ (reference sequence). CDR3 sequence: CASGMSTGLRNEQYF. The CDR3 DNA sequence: TGTGCCAGCGGAATGTCGACAGGGCTTCGCAACGAGCAGTACTTC.

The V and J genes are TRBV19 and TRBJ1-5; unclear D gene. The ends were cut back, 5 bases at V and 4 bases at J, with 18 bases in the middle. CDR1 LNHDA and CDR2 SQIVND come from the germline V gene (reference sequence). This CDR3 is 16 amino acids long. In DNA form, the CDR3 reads TGTGCCAGTAGTCCTGGTGGAGTAGGATTTAATCAGCCCCAGCATTTT. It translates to CASSPGGVGFNQPQHF.

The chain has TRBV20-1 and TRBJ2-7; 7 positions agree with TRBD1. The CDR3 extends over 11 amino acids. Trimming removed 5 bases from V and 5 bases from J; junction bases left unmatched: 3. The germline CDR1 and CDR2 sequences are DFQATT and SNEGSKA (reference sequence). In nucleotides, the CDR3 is TGCAGTGCTGAGGACAGGAACGAGCAGTACTTC. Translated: CSAEDRNEQYF.